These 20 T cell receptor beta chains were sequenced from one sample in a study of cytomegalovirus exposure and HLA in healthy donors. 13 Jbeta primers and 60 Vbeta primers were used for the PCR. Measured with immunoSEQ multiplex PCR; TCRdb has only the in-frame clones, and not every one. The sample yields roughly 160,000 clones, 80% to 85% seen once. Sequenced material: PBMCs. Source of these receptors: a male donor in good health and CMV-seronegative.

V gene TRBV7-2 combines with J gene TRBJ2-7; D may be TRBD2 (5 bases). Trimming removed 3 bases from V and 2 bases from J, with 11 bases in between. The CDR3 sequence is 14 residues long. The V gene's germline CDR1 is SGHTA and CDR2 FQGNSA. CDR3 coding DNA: TGTGCCAGCAGCTTCGGGGTCTTAACCTACGAGCAGTACTTC. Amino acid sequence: CASSFGVLTYEQYF.

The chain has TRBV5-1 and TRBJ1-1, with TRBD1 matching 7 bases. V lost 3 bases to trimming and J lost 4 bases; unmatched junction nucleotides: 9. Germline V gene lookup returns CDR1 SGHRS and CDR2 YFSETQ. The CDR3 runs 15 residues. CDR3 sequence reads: CASSSTTGPSTEAFF. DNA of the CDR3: TGCGCCAGCAGCTCAACGACAGGGCCCAGCACTGAAGCTTTCTTT. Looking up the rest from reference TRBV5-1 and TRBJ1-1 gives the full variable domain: KAGVTQTPRYLIKTRGQQVTLSCSPISGHRSVSWYQQTPGQGLQFLFEYFSETQRNKGNFPGRFSGRQFSNSRSEMNVSTLELGDSALYLCASSSTTGPSTEAFFGQGTRLTVV.

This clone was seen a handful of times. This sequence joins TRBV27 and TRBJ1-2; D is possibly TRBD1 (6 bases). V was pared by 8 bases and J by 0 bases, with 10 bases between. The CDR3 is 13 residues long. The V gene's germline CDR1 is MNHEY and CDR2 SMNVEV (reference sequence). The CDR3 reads CASRRGSNYGYTF. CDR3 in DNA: TGTGCCAGCCGTAGGGGGTCTAACTATGGCTACACCTTC.

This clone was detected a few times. CDR3 sequence reads: CASSGKVRRETQYF. Here the CDR3 DNA reads TGTGCCAGCAGTGGAAAGGTTCGCAGGGAGACCCAGTACTTC. The rearrangement uses TRBV2 and TRBJ2-5; D not resolved. The ends were cut back, 4 bases at V and 5 bases at J, with 14 bases in the middle. There are 14 residues in the CDR3. In germline, CDR1 is SNHLY, CDR2 FYNNEI.

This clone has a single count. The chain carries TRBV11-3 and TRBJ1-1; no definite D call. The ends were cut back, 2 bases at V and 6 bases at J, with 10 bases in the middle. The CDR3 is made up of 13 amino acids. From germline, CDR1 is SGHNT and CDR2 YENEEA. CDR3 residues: CASSLTVAAEAFF. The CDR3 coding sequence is TGTGCCAGCAGCTTAACCGTGGCAGCTGAAGCTTTCTTT.

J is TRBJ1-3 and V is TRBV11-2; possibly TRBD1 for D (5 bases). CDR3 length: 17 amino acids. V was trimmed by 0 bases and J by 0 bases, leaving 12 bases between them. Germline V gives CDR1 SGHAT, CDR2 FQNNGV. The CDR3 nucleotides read TGTGCCAGCAGCTTAGATGGGCGGGGGAGCTCTGGAAACACCATATATTTT. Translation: CASSLDGRGSSGNTIYF.

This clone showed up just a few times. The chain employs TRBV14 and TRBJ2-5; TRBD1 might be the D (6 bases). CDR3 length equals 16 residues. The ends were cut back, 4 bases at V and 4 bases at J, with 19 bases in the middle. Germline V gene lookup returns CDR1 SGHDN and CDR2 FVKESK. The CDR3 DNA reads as TGTGCCAGCAGCCCAGGCCGGTCTCAGGGGCGAGAGACCCAGTACTTC. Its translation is CASSPGRSQGRETQYF. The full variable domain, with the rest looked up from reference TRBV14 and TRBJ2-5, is EAGVTQFPSHSVIEKGQTVTLRCDPISGHDNLYWYRRVMGKEIKFLLHFVKESKQDESGMPNNRFLAERTGGTYSTLKVQPAELEDSGVYFCASSPGRSQGRETQYFGPGTRLLVL.

The CDR3, as DNA: TGCGCCAGCAGTCAAGACAGGGGTGGAAATGAAAAACTGTTTTTT. Protein: CASSQDRGGNEKLFF. This sequence joins TRBV5-1 and TRBJ1-4; TRBD1 matches at 8 bases. Germline V lookup: CDR1 SGHRS, CDR2 YFSETQ. The trim removed 5 bases at V and 5 bases at J, leaving 8 bases unmatched. This CDR3 is 15 amino acids long.

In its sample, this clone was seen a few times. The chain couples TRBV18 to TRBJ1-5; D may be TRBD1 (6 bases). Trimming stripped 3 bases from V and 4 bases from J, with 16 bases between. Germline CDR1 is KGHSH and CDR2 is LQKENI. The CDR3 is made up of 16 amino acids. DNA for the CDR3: TGTGCCAGCTCACCGACTTCGGTAGGGACAAATCAGCCCCAGCATTTT. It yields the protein CASSPTSVGTNQPQHF.

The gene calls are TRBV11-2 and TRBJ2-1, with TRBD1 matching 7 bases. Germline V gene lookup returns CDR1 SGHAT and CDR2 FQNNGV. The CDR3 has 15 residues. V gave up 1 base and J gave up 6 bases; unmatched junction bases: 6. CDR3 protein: CASSLAGAGGNEQFF. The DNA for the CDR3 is TGTGCCAGCAGCTTAGCTGGCGCAGGGGGCAATGAGCAGTTCTTC. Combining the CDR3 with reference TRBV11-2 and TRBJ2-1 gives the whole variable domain EAGVAQSPRYKIIEKRQSVAFWCNPISGHATLYWYQQILGQGPKLLIQFQNNGVVDDSQLPKDRFSAERLKGVDSTLKIQPAKLEDSAVYLCASSLAGAGGNEQFFGPGTRLTVL.

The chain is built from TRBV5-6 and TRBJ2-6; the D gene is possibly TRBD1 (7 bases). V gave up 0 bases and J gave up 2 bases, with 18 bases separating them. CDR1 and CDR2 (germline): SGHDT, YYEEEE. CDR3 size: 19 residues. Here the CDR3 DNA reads TGTGCCAGCAGCTTGGAGGTCTACAGGGGACTGCCTGGGGCCAACGTCCTGACTTTC. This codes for CASSLEVYRGLPGANVLTF.

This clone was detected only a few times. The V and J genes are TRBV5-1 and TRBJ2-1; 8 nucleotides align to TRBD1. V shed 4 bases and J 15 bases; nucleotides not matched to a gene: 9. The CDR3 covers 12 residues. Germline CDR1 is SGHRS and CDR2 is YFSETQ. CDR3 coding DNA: TGCGCCAGCAGCCTACAGGGGGTTAATGTGTTCTTC. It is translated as CASSLQGVNVFF. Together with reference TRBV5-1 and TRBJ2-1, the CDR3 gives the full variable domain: KAGVTQTPRYLIKTRGQQVTLSCSPISGHRSVSWYQQTPGQGLQFLFEYFSETQRNKGNFPGRFSGRQFSNSRSEMNVSTLELGDSALYLCASSLQGVNVFFGPGTRLTVL.

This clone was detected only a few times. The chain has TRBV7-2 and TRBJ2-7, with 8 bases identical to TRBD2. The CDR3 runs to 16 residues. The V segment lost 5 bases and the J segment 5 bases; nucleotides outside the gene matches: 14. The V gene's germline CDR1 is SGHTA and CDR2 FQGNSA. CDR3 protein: CASSPGLALGGDEQYF. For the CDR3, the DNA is TGTGCCAGCAGCCCCGGACTAGCCCTGGGTGGGGACGAGCAGTACTTC.

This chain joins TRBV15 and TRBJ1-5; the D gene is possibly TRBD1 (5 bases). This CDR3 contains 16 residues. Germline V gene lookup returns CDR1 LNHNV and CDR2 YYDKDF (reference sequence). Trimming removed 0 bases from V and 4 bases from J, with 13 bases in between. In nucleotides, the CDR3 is TGTGCCACCAGCAGAGATCTAGGGGCTATGAATCAGCCCCAGCATTTT. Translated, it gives CATSRDLGAMNQPQHF.

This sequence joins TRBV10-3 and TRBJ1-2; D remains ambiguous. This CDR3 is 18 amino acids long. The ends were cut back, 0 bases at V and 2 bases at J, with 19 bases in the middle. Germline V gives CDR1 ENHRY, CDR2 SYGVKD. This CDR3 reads CAISESRLTGGGNYGYTF. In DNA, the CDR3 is TGTGCCATCAGTGAGTCACGCTTGACGGGTGGCGGGAACTATGGCTACACCTTC.

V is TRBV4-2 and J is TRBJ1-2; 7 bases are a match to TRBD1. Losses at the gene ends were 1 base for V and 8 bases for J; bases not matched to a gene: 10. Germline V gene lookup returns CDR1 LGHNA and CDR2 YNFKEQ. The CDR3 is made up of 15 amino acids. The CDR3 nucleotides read TGTGCCAGCAGCCAAGGAGGGGGCGCGGTGGGGGGCTACACCTTC. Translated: CASSQGGGAVGGYTF.

The CDR3 protein is CASSHPYRGEQFF. CDR3 in DNA: TGCGCCAGCAGCCATCCCTATCGGGGGGAGCAGTTCTTC. The chain recombines TRBV4-1 with TRBJ2-1; D might be TRBD2 (6 bases). The CDR3 consists of 13 residues. V lost 3 bases, J lost 10 bases, and 13 bases lay in between. Germline V lookup: CDR1 MGHRA, CDR2 YSYEKL.

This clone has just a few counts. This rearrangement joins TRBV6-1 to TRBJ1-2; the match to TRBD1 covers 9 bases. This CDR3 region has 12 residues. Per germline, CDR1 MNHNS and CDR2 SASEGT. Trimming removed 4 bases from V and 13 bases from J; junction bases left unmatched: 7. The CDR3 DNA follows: TGTGCCAGCAGTGCTAATCGGGGACAGGGCACCTTC. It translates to CASSANRGQGTF.

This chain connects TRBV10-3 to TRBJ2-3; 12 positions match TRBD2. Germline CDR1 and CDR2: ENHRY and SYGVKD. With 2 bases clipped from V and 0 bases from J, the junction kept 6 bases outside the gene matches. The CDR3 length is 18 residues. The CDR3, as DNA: TGTGCCATCAGTGAGGGACTAGCGGGGAAATCTAGCACAGATACGCAGTATTTT. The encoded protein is CAISEGLAGKSSTDTQYF.

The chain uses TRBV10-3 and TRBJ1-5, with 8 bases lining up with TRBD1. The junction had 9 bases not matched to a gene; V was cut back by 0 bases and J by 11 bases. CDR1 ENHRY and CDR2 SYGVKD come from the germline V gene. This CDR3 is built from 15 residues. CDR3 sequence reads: CAISESAGGRLTQHF. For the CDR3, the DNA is TGTGCCATCAGTGAGTCGGCAGGGGGCCGTTTGACCCAGCATTTT.